The clone carrying this TCR beta chain was recorded a few times. Antigen unknown. Germline loops: CDR1 MNHNS, CDR2 SASEGT. The CDR3 contains 16 residues. The sample is drawn from a study of blood T cells in healthy people across ages. Then a second PCR, running roughly 7 to 11 cycles, was carried out with a sample-barcoded 5' primer and a J-beta primer mix. A single record per CDR3 protein comes from TCRdb applying MiXCR to the 5' RACE reads. The table lists approximately 780,000 distinct CDR3 sequences, around 24% of them singletons. Study results and caveats: Getting older went along with TCR beta diversity per million T cells dropping roughly linearly.

The same data also went into a second study, on T cells of mothers and their children. That work contributes: The sample comes from 8 or 9 healthy Caucasian donors: mothers and children.

The TCR originated in a boy under 18 in good health. The sample comprised blood. The chain carries TRBV6-1 and TRBJ2-5; 9 nucleotides match TRBD1. The J call may not be correct, given that the DNA end is closer to TRBJ2-7. The CDR3 reads CASTRTGVRPHYEQYF. CDR3 nucleotide sequence: TGTGCCAGCACCCGGACAGGGGTCCGCCCTCACTACGAGCAGTACTTC.